This is a list of T cell receptor beta chains from one sample in a study of cytomegalovirus exposure and HLA in healthy donors. Sequencing was performed with immunoSEQ multiplex PCR; in TCRdb, only in-frame clones are kept and a portion is missing. The sample yields 190,000 or so clones, 75% to 85% seen once. Sequencing was carried out using PBMCs. The receptors here all came from a boy aged 5-17 years in good health and CMV-seronegative. Both conserved end residues are trimmed from each CDR3.

V	J	CDR3
TRBV19	TRBJ1-1	ASTHSTAATEAF
TRBV4-1	TRBJ1-4	ASSQTGNEKLF
TRBV30	TRBJ2-7	AWTGNSYEQY
TRBV18	TRBJ2-3	ASSPRPGRRDTDTQY
TRBV2	TRBJ1-2	ASSSGQGASYGYT
TRBV5-6	TRBJ1-2	ASSLVASYGYT
TRBV5-1	TRBJ1-2	ASSSPYSLYGYT
TRBV5-1	TRBJ2-7	ASSLLTYYEQY
TRBV6-5	TRBJ2-2	ASSYSGLGTGELF
TRBV9	TRBJ1-2	ASSVGIEGVYYGYT
TRBV2	TRBJ2-7	ASWGLLSNEQY
TRBV5-5	TRBJ1-2	ASSSDSHYGYT
TRBV11-2	TRBJ2-7	ASSPHSARYDEQY
TRBV30	TRBJ1-4	AWRPGQGLNEKLF
TRBV5-1	TRBJ2-3	ASSLTGLAGGQDTQY
TRBV19	TRBJ1-6	ASSTYDRTRNSPLH
TRBV5-5	TRBJ2-7	ASSLEDSYEQY
TRBV11-3	TRBJ2-7	ASSIRGTTYEQY
TRBV7-9	TRBJ1-2	ASSLNNRGVTDGYT
TRBV5-4	TRBJ1-2	ASSLQGTQGYT
TRBV29-1	TRBJ2-7	SVARDYEQY
TRBV19	TRBJ2-3	ASSMTVIRVAADTQY
TRBV6-6	TRBJ1-5	ASGGGMGGRNQPQH
TRBV5-8	TRBJ1-3	APRGQVYSGNTIY
TRBV6-5	TRBJ2-7	ASRGRLGTYEQY
TRBV11-2	NA	ASSPQGPTSSYEQY
TRBV7-7	TRBJ2-2	ASSLGGAPDTGELF
TRBV5-1	TRBJ2-5	ASSSTSGTQETQY
TRBV4-2	TRBJ2-2	ASSQDRTSGSTGELF
TRBV5-5	TRBJ1-1	ASSLAAGGNTEAF
TRBV2	TRBJ2-1	ASSARPPGLGRRNEQF
TRBV6-1	TRBJ1-6	ASSFTGADSPLH
TRBV19	TRBJ2-7	ASSRGLAGVSYEQY
TRBV5-1	TRBJ1-2	ASSLYPTPGGPMDRPYGYT
TRBV30	TRBJ1-6	AWSVPVMPSPLH
TRBV30	TRBJ2-1	AWSVRGGEQF
TRBV30	TRBJ1-2	ASSPQGANYGYT
TRBV5-1	TRBJ2-5	ASSLGTSGQETQY
TRBV7-9	TRBJ1-1	ASSFGRGLLNTEAF
TRBV4-2	TRBJ1-5	ASSQERRTGENQPQH
TRBV11-3	TRBJ1-2	ASSLELEAGGIST
TRBV19	TRBJ2-7	ASSINQGGSYEQY
TRBV18	TRBJ2-7	ASSPRTGGSEQY
TRBV7-6	TRBJ1-2	ASSFITGGDGDGYT
TRBV7-8	TRBJ2-1	ASSLAGLAGYNEQF
TRBV5-1	TRBJ1-5	ASSWRPGQGYQPQH
TRBV5-4	TRBJ1-1	ATSTGTWNTEAF
TRBV11-3	TRBJ2-7	ASSFSSPPGLAGFSYEQY
TRBV7-3	TRBJ2-5	ASSAWGRQGAQETQY
TRBV6-1	TRBJ2-7	ASSEHRGPYEQY
TRBV5-1	TRBJ2-5	ASSRPEPKETQY
TRBV29-1	TRBJ2-3	SVEGGGNTDTQY
TRBV6-5	TRBJ2-3	ASSPGSSGGDTQY
TRBV25-1	TRBJ2-7	ASSAQGRHNYEQY
TRBV5-1	TRBJ1-1	ASSSVVRGTEAF
TRBV2	TRBJ2-7	ASRPWTGSEQY
TRBV7-9	TRBJ2-3	ASSPPGTRTDTQY